This T cell receptor (beta chain) came from a study of blood T cell repertoires in COVID-19. Across the whole study: Sources were T cells, B-cell-depleted T cells, or PBMCs; the material itself was cDNA or gDNA.

Under the authors' procedure: Scientists estimated how many nucleated cells there were by amplifying reference gene primers. This table comes from immunoSEQ multiplex PCR, and its TCRdb copy is limited to in-frame clones, with some not included. The DNA was the basis for D and trimming; V, J and clone size are from that table. The table lists 150,000 or so clones, around 80% of them singletons, with 10% to 15% in the top ten. Cohorts were based on clinical histories the participants reported. Two negative PCRs, clearance, or symptom resolution had been documented for recovered Cohort 3 donors. Trimming shortened V by 8 bases and J by 0 bases, and 11 bases separated the two germline ends. The CDR3 is 15 amino acids. Germline lookup yields CDR1 KGHSH and CDR2 LQKENI.

The sequence was collected from a man aged 50 to 59 who had recovered from COVID-19. The gene calls are TRBV18 and TRBJ1-6; D not resolved. Material: PBMCs or T cells enriched from blood (not recorded which). The CDR3 sequence is CASHPTSSYNSPLHF. The CDR3 DNA follows: TGTGCCAGCCACCCCACGAGCTCCTATAATTCACCCCTCCACTTT.